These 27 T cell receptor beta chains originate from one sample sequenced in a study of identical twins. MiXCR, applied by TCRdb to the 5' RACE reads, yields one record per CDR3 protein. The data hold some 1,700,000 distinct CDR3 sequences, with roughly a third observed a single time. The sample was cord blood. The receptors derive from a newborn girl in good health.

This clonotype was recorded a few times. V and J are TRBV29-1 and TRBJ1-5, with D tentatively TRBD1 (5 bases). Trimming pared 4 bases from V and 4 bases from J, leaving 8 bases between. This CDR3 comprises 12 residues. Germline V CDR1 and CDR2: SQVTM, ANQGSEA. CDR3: CSVGGANQPQHF. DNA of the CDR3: TGCAGCGTTGGAGGGGCGAATCAGCCCCAGCATTTT.

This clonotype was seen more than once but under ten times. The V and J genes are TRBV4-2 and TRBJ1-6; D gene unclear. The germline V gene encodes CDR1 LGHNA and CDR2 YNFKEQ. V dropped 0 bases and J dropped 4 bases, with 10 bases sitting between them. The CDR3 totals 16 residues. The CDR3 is CASSQDGKIYNSPLHF. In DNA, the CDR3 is TGTGCCAGCAGCCAAGATGGGAAGATTTATAATTCACCCCTCCACTTT.

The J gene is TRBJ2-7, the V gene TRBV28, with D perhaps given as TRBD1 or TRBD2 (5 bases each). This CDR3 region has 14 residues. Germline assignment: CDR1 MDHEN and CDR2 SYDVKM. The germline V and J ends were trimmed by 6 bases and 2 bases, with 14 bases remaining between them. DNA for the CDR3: TGTGCCAGCAGACAAACCGGGACCACCTACGAGCAGTACTTC. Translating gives CASRQTGTTYEQYF.

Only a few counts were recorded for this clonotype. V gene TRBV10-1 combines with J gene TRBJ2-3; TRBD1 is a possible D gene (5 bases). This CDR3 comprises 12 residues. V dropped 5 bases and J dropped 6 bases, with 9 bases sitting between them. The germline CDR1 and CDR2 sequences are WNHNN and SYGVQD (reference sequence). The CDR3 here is CASSQGMDTQYF. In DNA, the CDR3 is TGCGCCAGCAGTCAGGGAATGGATACGCAGTATTTT.

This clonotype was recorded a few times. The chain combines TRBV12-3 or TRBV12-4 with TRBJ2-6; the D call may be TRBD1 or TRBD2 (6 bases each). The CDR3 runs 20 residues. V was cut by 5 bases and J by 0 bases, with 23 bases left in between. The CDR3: CASSPFGGRKSRSGANVLTF. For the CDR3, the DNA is TGTGCCAGCAGTCCCTTTGGGGGGCGGAAGAGCCGCTCTGGGGCCAACGTCCTGACTTTC.

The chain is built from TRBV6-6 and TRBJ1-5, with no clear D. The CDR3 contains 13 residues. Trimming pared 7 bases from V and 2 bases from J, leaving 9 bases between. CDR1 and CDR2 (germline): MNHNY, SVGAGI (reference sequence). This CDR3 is CASNGVGNQPQHF. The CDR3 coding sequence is TGTGCCAGCAATGGGGTGGGCAATCAGCCCCAGCATTTT.

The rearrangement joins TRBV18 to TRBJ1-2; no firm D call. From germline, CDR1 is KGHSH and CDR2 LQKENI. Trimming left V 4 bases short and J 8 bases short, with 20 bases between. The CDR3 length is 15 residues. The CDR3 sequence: CASSLAKGGLGGYTF. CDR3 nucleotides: TGTGCCAGCTCACTAGCAAAAGGAGGATTGGGCGGCTACACCTTC. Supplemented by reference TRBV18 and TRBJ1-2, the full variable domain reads NAGVMQNPRHLVRRRGQEARLRCSPMKGHSHVYWYRQLPEEGLKFMVYLQKENIIDESGMPKERFSAEFPKEGPSILRIQQVVRGDSAAYFCASSLAKGGLGGYTFGSGTRLTVV.

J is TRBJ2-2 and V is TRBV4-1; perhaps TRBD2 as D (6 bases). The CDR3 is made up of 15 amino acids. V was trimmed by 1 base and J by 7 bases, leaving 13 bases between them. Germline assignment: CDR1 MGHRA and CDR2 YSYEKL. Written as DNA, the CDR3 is TGCGCCAGCAGCCAAGTCGGGGGATTGGTCGGGGAGCTGTTTTTT. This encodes CASSQVGGLVGELFF.

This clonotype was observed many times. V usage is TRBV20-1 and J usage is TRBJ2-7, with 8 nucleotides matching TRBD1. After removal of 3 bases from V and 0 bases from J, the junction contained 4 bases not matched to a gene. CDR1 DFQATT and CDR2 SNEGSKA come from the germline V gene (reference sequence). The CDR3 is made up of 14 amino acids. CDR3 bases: TGCAGTGCTAGTCGGACAGGGTACTCCTACGAGCAGTACTTC. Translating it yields CSASRTGYSYEQYF.

CDR3 region: CASSSGGLGGRGTQYF. The CDR3 coding sequence is TGTGCCAGCAGTTCTGGCGGACTAGGGGGCCGTGGGACCCAGTACTTC. The rearrangement joins TRBV12-3 or TRBV12-4 to TRBJ2-5; D tentatively fits TRBD1 or TRBD2 (7 bases each). V shed 4 bases and J shed 7 bases, with 22 bases lying between them. The length of the CDR3 is 16 residues.

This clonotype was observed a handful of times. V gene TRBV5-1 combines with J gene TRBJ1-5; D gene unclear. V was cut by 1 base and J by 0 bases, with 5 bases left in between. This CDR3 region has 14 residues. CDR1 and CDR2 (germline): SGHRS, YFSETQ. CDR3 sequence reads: CASSLQDSNQPQHF. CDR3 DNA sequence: TGCGCCAGCAGCTTGCAGGATAGCAATCAGCCCCAGCATTTT. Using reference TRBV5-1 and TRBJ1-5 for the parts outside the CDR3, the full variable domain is KAGVTQTPRYLIKTRGQQVTLSCSPISGHRSVSWYQQTPGQGLQFLFEYFSETQRNKGNFPGRFSGRQFSNSRSEMNVSTLELGDSALYLCASSLQDSNQPQHFGDGTRLSIL.

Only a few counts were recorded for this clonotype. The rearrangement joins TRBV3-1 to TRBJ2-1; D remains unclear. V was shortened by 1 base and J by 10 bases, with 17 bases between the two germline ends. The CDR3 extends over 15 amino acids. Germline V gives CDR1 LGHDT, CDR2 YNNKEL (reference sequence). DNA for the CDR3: TGTGCCAGCAGCCAAGCCCTGGTCTTACCGGAGGAGCAGTTCTTC. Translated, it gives CASSQALVLPEEQFF.

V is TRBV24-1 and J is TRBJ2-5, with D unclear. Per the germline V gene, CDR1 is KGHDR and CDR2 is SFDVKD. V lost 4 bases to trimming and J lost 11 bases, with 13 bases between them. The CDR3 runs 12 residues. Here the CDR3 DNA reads TGTGCCACCAGTGACCATCTCGATGAGCAGTACTTC. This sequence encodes CATSDHLDEQYF.

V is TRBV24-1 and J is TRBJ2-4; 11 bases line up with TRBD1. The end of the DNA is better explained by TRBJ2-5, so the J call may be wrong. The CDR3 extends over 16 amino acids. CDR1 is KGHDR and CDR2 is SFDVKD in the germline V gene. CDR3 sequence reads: CATSDPGTGGQETQYF. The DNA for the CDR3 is TGTGCCACCAGTGACCCCGGGACAGGGGGCCAAGAGACCCAGTACTTC.

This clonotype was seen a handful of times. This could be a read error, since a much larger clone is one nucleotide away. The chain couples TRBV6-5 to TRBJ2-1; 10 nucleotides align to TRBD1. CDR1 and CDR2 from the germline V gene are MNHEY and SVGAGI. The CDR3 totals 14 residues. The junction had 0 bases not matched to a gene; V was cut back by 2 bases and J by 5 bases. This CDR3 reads CASSYGTGDNEQFF. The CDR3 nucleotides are TGTGCCAGCAGTTACGGGACAGGGGACAATGAGCAGTTCTTC.

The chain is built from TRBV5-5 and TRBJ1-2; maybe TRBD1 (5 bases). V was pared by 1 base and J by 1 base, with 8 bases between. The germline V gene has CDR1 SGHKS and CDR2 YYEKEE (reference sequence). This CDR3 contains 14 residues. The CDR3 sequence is CASSLRGFNYGYTF. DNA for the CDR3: TGTGCCAGCAGCTTGAGGGGTTTTAACTATGGCTACACCTTC.

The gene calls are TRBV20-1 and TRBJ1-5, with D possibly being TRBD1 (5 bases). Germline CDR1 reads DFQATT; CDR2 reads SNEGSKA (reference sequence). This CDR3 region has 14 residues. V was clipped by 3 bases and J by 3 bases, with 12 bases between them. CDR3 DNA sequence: TGCAGTGCTAGCGGGGGTTTGGACAATCAGCCCCAGCATTTT. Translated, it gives CSASGGLDNQPQHF.

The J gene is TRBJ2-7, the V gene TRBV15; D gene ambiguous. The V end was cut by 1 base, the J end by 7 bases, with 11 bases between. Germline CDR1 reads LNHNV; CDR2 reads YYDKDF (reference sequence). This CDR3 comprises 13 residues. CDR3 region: CATSRALSNEQYF. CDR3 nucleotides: TGTGCCACCAGCAGAGCCCTTAGCAATGAGCAGTACTTC. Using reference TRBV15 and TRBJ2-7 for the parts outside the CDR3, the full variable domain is DAMVIQNPRYQVTQFGKPVTLSCSQTLNHNVMYWYQQKSSQAPKLLFHYYDKDFNNEADTPDNFQSRRPNTSFCFLDIRSPGLGDTAMYLCATSRALSNEQYFGPGTRLTVT.

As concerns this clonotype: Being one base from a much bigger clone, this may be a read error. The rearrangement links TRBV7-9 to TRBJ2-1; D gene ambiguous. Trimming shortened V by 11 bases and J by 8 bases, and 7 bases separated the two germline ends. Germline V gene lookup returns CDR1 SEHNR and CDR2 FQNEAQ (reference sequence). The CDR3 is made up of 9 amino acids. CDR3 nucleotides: TGTGCCGCAGGCGATGAGCAGTTCTTC. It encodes CAAGDEQFF.

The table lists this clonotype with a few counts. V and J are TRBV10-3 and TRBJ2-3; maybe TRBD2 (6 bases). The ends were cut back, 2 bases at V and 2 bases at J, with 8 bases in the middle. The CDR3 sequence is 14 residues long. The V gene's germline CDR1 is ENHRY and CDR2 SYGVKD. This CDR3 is CAISEGRNTDTQYF. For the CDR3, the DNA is TGTGCCATCAGTGAGGGGAGGAACACAGATACGCAGTATTTT.

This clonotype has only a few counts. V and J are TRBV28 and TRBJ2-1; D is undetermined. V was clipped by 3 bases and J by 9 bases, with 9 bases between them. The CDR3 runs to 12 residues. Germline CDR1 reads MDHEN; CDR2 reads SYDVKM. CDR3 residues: CASSFRPGEQFF. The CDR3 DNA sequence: TGTGCCAGCAGTTTTCGACCCGGTGAGCAGTTCTTC.

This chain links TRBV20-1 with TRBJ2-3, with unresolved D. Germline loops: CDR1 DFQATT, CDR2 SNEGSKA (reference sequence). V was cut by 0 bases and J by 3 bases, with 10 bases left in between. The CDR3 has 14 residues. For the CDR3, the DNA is TGCAGTGCTAGAGACTATCCGGCTACAGATACGCAGTATTTT. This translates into CSARDYPATDTQYF.

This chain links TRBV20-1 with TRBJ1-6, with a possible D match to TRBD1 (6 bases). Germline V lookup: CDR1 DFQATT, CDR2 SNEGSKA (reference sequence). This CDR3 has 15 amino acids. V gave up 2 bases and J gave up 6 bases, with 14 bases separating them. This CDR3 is CSARYQGRSNSPLHF. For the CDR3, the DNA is TGCAGTGCTAGATATCAGGGGAGGAGTAATTCACCCCTCCACTTT.

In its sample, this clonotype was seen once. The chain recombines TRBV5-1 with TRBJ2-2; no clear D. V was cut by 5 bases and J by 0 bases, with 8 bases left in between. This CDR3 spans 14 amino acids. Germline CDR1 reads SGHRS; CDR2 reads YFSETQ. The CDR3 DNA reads TGCGCCAGCAGAGTCGGTTCGAACACCGGGGAGCTGTTTTTT. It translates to CASRVGSNTGELFF.

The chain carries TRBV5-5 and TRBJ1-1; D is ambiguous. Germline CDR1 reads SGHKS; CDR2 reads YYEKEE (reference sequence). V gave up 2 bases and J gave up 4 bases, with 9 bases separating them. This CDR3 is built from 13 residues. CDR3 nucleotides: TGTGCCAGCAGCTTATCCAGCGGCACTGAAGCTTTCTTT. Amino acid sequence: CASSLSSGTEAFF. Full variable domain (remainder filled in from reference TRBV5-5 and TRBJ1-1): DAGVTQSPTHLIKTRGQQVTLRCSPISGHKSVSWYQQVLGQGPQFIFQYYEKEERGRGNFPDRFSARQFPNYSSELNVNALLLGDSALYLCASSLSSGTEAFFGQGTRLTVV.

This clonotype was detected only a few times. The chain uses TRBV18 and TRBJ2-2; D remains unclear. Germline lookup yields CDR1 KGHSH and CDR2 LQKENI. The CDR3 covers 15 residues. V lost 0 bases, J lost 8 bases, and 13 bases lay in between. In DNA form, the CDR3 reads TGTGCCAGCTCACCACCGGCGAGCATCTCAGGGGAGCTGTTTTTT. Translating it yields CASSPPASISGELFF. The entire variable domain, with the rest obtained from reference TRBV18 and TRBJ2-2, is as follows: NAGVMQNPRHLVRRRGQEARLRCSPMKGHSHVYWYRQLPEEGLKFMVYLQKENIIDESGMPKERFSAEFPKEGPSILRIQQVVRGDSAAYFCASSPPASISGELFFGEGSRLTVL.

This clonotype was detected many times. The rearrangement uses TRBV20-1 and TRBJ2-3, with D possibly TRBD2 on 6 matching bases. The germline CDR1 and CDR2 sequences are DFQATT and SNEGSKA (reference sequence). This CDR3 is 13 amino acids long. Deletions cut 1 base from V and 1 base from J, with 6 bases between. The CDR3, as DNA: TGCAGTGCTAGAGCTAGCGGCACAGATACGCAGTATTTT. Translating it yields CSARASGTDTQYF.